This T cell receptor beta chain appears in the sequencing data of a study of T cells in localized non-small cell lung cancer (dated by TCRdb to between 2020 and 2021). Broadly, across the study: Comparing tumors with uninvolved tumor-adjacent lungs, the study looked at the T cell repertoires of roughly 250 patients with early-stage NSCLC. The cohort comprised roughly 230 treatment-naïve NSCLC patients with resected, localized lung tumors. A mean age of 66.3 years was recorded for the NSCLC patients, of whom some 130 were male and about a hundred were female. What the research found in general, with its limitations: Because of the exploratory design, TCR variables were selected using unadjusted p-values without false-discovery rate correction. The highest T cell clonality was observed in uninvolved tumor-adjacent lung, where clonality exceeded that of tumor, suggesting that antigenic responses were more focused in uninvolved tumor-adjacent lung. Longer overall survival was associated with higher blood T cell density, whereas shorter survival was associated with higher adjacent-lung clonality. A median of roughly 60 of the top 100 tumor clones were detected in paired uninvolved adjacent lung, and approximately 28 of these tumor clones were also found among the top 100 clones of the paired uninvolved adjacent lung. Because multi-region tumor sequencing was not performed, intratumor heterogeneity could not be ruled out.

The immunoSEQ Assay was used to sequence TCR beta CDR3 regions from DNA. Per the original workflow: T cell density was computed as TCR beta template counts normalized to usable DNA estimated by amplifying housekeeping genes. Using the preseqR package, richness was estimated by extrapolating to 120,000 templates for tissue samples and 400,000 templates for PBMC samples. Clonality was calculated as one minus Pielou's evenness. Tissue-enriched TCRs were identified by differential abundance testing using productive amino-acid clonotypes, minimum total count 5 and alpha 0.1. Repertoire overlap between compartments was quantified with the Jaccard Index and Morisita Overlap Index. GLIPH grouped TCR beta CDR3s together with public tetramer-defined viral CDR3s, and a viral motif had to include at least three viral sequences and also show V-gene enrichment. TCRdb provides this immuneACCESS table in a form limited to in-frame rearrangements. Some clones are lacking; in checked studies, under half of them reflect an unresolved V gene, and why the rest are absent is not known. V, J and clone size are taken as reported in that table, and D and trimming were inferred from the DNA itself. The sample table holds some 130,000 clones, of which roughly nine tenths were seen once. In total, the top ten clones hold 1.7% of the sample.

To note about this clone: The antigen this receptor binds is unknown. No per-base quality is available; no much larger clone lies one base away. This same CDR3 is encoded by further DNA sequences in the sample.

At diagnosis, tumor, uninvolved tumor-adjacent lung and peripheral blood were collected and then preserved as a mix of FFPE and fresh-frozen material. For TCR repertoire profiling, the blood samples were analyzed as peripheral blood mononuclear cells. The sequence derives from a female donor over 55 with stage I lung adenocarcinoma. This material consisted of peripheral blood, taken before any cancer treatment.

The bases read TGTGCCAGCAGGGGAACTAGTGGGAGCTACGAGCAGTACTTC. The encoded protein is CASRGTSGSYEQYF. Recombination connected TRBV28 to TRBJ2-7; TRBD2 is a possible D gene, resting on 5 matching bases. Cut back by 6 bases and 3 bases, the V and J ends lie 15 bases apart. Inclusive of the bounding cysteine and phenylalanine, the CDR3 is 14 residues long. The only DNA kept is the CDR3, 42 bases in frame from the first base. The germline V gene provides CDR1 MDHEN and CDR2 SYDVKM.